The next 29 T cell receptor beta chains were all read from a single sample in a study of neurological immune-mediated disorders. MiXCR, applied by TCRdb to the 5' RACE reads, yields one record per CDR3 protein. The sample yields tens of thousands of distinct CDR3 sequences, roughly 2.6% seen once. The sequenced material came from PBMCs. These receptor sequences come from a woman in her twenties or thirties with multiple sclerosis.

This clonotype was counted many times. The chain recombines TRBV20-1 with TRBJ1-1; no clear D. The CDR3 runs to 12 residues. Deletions cut 0 bases from V and 10 bases from J, with 12 bases between. Germline assignment: CDR1 DFQATT and CDR2 SNEGSKA (reference sequence). CDR3 DNA: TGCAGTGCTAGAGATCGATTAGCCGGAGCTTTCTTT. It codes for CSARDRLAGAFF.

This clonotype was observed many times. J is TRBJ2-7 and V is TRBV10-3; 7 bases agree with TRBD2. V lost 0 bases to trimming and J lost 0 bases; unmatched junction nucleotides: 2. The CDR3 runs to 15 residues. The germline V gene encodes CDR1 ENHRY and CDR2 SYGVKD. The CDR3 DNA follows: TGTGCCATCAGTGAGTCGTCTAGCGGCTCCTACGAGCAGTACTTC. Its translation is CAISESSSGSYEQYF.

The table lists this clonotype with many counts. The chain couples TRBV7-9 to TRBJ1-1; unclear D gene. Germline-derived CDR1 and CDR2 are SEHNR and FQNEAQ (reference sequence). V was clipped by 6 bases and J by 2 bases, with 4 bases between them. This CDR3 spans 11 amino acids. This CDR3 reads CASRTNTEAFF. The CDR3 region has the DNA TGTGCCAGCAGAACTAACACTGAAGCTTTCTTT.

This clonotype was seen many times. J is TRBJ2-3 and V is TRBV7-2; D ambiguous. The V gene's germline CDR1 is SGHTA and CDR2 FQGNSA. The germline V and J ends were trimmed by 3 bases and 4 bases, with 8 bases remaining between them. CDR3 size: 13 residues. As DNA, the CDR3 is TGTGCCAGCAGCTTGTTCATCGCAGATACGCAGTATTTT. It codes for CASSLFIADTQYF.

The sample holds many counts of this clonotype. The chain is built from TRBV7-2 and TRBJ2-2, with TRBD2 matching 10 bases. V shed 1 base, J shed 6 bases, and the junction held 8 bases outside the gene matches. CDR1 is SGHTA, CDR2 FQGNSA, per germline. The CDR3 consists of 17 residues. This CDR3 reads CASSLELLAGAAGELFF. Here the CDR3 DNA reads TGTGCCAGCAGCTTAGAGCTCCTAGCGGGAGCCGCCGGGGAGCTGTTTTTT.

There are many counts of this clonotype. The chain employs TRBV7-6 and TRBJ2-2, with D tentatively TRBD2 (6 bases). V was pared by 2 bases and J by 3 bases, with 13 bases between. The CDR3 contains 16 residues. The germline gives CDR1 SGHVS, CDR2 FNYEAQ. The CDR3 spells CASSLSGGRDTGELFF. The CDR3 bases are TGTGCCAGCAGCTTATCCGGGGGTAGGGACACCGGGGAGCTGTTTTTT.

This clonotype has ten or more counts. V usage is TRBV27 and J usage is TRBJ1-2, with D perhaps matching TRBD1 (6 bases). Germline values: CDR1 MNHEY, CDR2 SMNVEV (reference sequence). The CDR3 totals 12 residues. V lost 6 bases and J 10 bases, leaving 15 bases between the germline ends. The CDR3 loop reads CASRRERGAYTF. CDR3 in DNA: TGTGCCAGCAGGCGAGAACGGGGGGCCTACACCTTC.

This clonotype was detected ten times or more. The chain has TRBV5-1 and TRBJ2-7; 9 nucleotides line up with TRBD1. The CDR3 has 13 residues. The V and J ends lost 4 bases and 5 bases, in that order; junction bases with no gene match: 4. CDR1 and CDR2 from the germline V gene are SGHRS and YFSETQ. The CDR3 DNA reads as TGCGCCAGCAGCATGGACAGGGGAAACGAGCAGTACTTC. Protein product: CASSMDRGNEQYF.

This clonotype has ten or more counts. The J gene is TRBJ1-2, the V gene TRBV5-1, with TRBD1 matching over 7 bases. V lost 0 bases and J lost 5; bases outside the gene matches: 4. This CDR3 spans 14 amino acids. Per the germline V gene, CDR1 is SGHRS and CDR2 is YFSETQ. CDR3 residues: CASSLAGTEYGYTF. CDR3 sequence (DNA): TGCGCCAGCAGCTTGGCCGGGACAGAGTATGGCTACACCTTC.

This clonotype has ten or more counts. The J gene is TRBJ2-2, the V gene TRBV9; possibly TRBD1 for D (6 bases). This CDR3 has 16 residues. From germline, CDR1 is SGDLS and CDR2 YYNGEE. Trimming left V 4 bases short and J 2 bases short, with 15 bases between. In nucleotides, the CDR3 is TGTGCCAGCAGCCCTCACGGGACACCCAACACCGGGGAGCTGTTTTTT. As protein: CASSPHGTPNTGELFF.

This clonotype was counted at least ten times. The chain has TRBV4-1 and TRBJ2-6; D unresolved. V was pared by 8 bases and J by 0 bases, with 11 bases between. The CDR3 is 15 amino acids. Germline CDR1 MGHRA, CDR2 YSYEKL. For the CDR3, the DNA is TGCGCCAGCCGCCGTGGGGTCTCTGGGGCCAACGTCCTGACTTTC. Residues: CASRRGVSGANVLTF.

This clonotype was seen at least ten times. The chain carries TRBV7-2 and TRBJ2-2; either TRBD1 or TRBD2 may supply D (5 bases each). Germline assignment: CDR1 SGHTA and CDR2 FQGNSA. Trimming took 2 bases from V and 4 from J, leaving 11 bases between them. The CDR3 extends over 15 amino acids. The CDR3, as DNA: TGTGCCAGCAGCTTACAGGGACCGAGCACCGGGGAGCTGTTTTTT. It specifies CASSLQGPSTGELFF. Full variable domain (outside the CDR3, taken from reference TRBV7-2 and TRBJ2-2): GAGVSQSPSNKVTEKGKDVELRCDPISGHTALYWYRQSLGQGLEFLIYFQGNSAPDKSGLPSDRFSAERTGGSVSTLTIQRTQQEDSAVYLCASSLQGPSTGELFFGEGSRLTVL.

This clonotype was counted ten times or more. The chain combines TRBV15 with TRBJ2-5; D possibly uses TRBD1 or TRBD2 (5 bases each). Germline V gene data show CDR1 as LNHNV and CDR2 as YYDKDF (reference sequence). V lost 2 bases and J lost 2, with 15 bases in between. The CDR3 has 16 residues. In nucleotides, the CDR3 is TGTGCCACCAGCAGACCAGGGAGAGTAAAACAAGAGACCCAGTACTTC. Protein sequence: CATSRPGRVKQETQYF.

This clonotype was seen ten or more times. The rearrangement uses TRBV28 and TRBJ1-2; 9 nucleotides agree with TRBD1. The V gene end was trimmed by 6 bases and the J gene end by 3 bases; junction bases not matched to a gene: 5. The CDR3 has 14 residues. CDR1 MDHEN and CDR2 SYDVKM come from the germline V gene. The CDR3 sequence: CASRSTGGDYGYTF. For the CDR3, the DNA is TGTGCCAGCAGGTCGACAGGGGGTGACTATGGCTACACCTTC.

The chain links TRBV7-9 to TRBJ2-1, with 11 nucleotides matching TRBD2. After removal of 5 bases from V and 8 bases from J, the junction contained 8 bases not matched to a gene. This CDR3 spans 15 amino acids. Per the germline V gene, CDR1 is SEHNR and CDR2 is FQNEAQ (reference sequence). CDR3 DNA sequence: TGTGCCAGCAGCCCAATAGCGGGAGGGTACCATGAGCAGTTCTTC. The encoded protein is CASSPIAGGYHEQFF. Together with reference TRBV7-9 and TRBJ2-1, the CDR3 gives the full variable domain: DTGVSQNPRHKITKRGQNVTFRCDPISEHNRLYWYRQTLGQGPEFLTYFQNEAQLEKSRLLSDRFSAERPKGSFSTLEIQRTEQGDSAMYLCASSPIAGGYHEQFFGPGTRLTVL.

This clonotype was detected ten times or more. The chain employs TRBV20-1 and TRBJ2-1, with 10 positions matching TRBD2. The CDR3 is 15 residues long. With 0 bases clipped from V and 6 bases from J, the junction kept 5 bases outside the gene matches. CDR1 DFQATT and CDR2 SNEGSKA come from the germline V gene (reference sequence). CDR3: CSARDEREGLNEQFF. CDR3 nucleotide sequence: TGCAGTGCTAGAGATGAGCGGGAGGGCCTCAATGAGCAGTTCTTC.

The table lists this clonotype with many counts. This sequence joins TRBV7-2 and TRBJ2-5; 15 nucleotides agree with TRBD2. Germline loops: CDR1 SGHTA, CDR2 FQGNSA. Trimming removed 1 base from V and 1 base from J; junction bases left unmatched: 1. This CDR3 region has 17 residues. CDR3 protein: CASSLGGLAGGQETQYF. The CDR3 region has the DNA TGTGCCAGCAGCTTAGGGGGACTAGCGGGGGGCCAAGAGACCCAGTACTTC.

This clonotype showed up many times. V gene TRBV5-1 combines with J gene TRBJ1-2; D perhaps matches TRBD1 (5 bases). Between the trimmed V and J ends, which lost 3 bases and 6 bases, there was a span of 15 bases. The germline gives CDR1 SGHRS, CDR2 YFSETQ. This CDR3 is 14 amino acids long. As DNA, the CDR3 is TGCGCCAGCAGCTCAAACGGCAGGGTGGATGGCTACACCTTC. It yields the protein CASSSNGRVDGYTF.

This clonotype occurred many times. CDR3 residues: CSVGNTEAFF. The CDR3 DNA is TGCAGCGTTGGGAATACTGAAGCTTTCTTT. The J gene is TRBJ1-1, the V gene TRBV29-1; D gene ambiguous. Trimming stripped 4 bases from V and 5 bases from J, with 5 bases between. The germline gives CDR1 SQVTM, CDR2 ANQGSEA. The CDR3 extends over 10 amino acids.

This clonotype has ten or more counts. CDR3 sequence reads: CASSQGAKASQYF. The CDR3 DNA is TGTGCCAGCAGCCAAGGAGCTAAGGCTTCCCAGTACTTC. The V call is TRBV7-8, the J call TRBJ2-5; D is ambiguous. V dropped 5 bases and J dropped 9 bases, with 16 bases sitting between them. Germline CDR1 is SGHVS and CDR2 is FQNEAQ. The CDR3 is made up of 13 amino acids.

There are many counts of this clonotype. The junction does not match germline at one end; this may be a read error. This chain uses TRBV10-3 with TRBJ1-5; D gene uncertain. The CDR3 consists of 15 residues. Germline-derived CDR1 and CDR2 are ENHRY and SYGVKD. This chain's CDR3 is CAIAGAIDSNHPQHF. The CDR3 coding sequence is TGTGCCATCGCTGGAGCTATTGATAGCAATCACCCCCAGCATTTT.

This clonotype was counted at least ten times. The rearrangement links TRBV6-2 or TRBV6-3 to TRBJ1-1; D remains ambiguous. The V gene lost 6 bases and the J gene lost 4 bases, with 18 bases spanning the gap. CDR3 size: 15 residues. In germline, CDR1 is MNHEY, CDR2 SVGEGT. This CDR3 reads CASSAAVGRFTEAFF. The CDR3 DNA sequence: TGTGCCAGCAGCGCCGCCGTCGGTCGGTTCACTGAAGCTTTCTTT.

This clonotype was observed many times. V and J are TRBV21-1 and TRBJ2-7; the DNA was not compared with TRBD2, the D call given in the table. TRBV21-1 is given as a pseudogene. The CDR3 extends over 15 amino acids. This chain's CDR3 is CASSKVPLLDSEQYF. The DNA for the CDR3 is TGTGCCAGCAGCAAAGTTCCTCTACTAGACTCCGAGCAGTACTTC.

There are many counts of this clonotype. The conserved final phenylalanine or tryptophan is absent from the CDR3, which likely points to a read error. This rearrangement joins TRBV20-1 to TRBJ2-7; D is ambiguous. Looked up from germline, CDR1 is DFQATT and CDR2 is SNEGSKA (reference sequence). CDR3 length equals 15 residues. V lost 5 bases, J lost 8 bases, and 25 bases lay in between. The CDR3: CSAGGSYYGKRQQYC. DNA for the CDR3: TGCAGTGCTGGCGGATCGTATTATGGTAAAAGGCAGCAGTACTGC.

This clonotype was found a few times. The DNA of the CDR3 is TGTGCCAGCAGCTACGGGACTAGCGGGAGGGGGATAGATACGCAGTATTTT. It specifies CASSYGTSGRGIDTQYF. The V gene is TRBV4-2, the J gene TRBJ2-3, with 16 bases matching TRBD2. CDR1 LGHNA and CDR2 YNFKEQ come from the germline V gene. There are 17 residues in the CDR3. V dropped 5 bases and J dropped 5; count of bases not matched to a gene: 7.

This clonotype was observed at least ten times. V usage is TRBV24-1 and J usage is TRBJ2-7; tentative D call: TRBD2 (6 bases). Trimming took 3 bases from V and 1 from J, leaving 12 bases between them. In germline, CDR1 is KGHDR, CDR2 SFDVKD. This CDR3 is built from 15 residues. CDR3 coding DNA: TGTGCCACCAGTGATGCCGCGGGAAGGTCCTACGAGCAGTACTTC. Translated, it gives CATSDAAGRSYEQYF.

This clonotype was detected only a few times. The DNA for the CDR3 is TGCAGTGCTAGGGTGTCAGGATCGACGGGGGGGACTGAAGCTTTCTTT. It codes for CSARVSGSTGGTEAFF. The chain couples TRBV20-1 to TRBJ1-1, with a possible D match to TRBD1 (5 bases). The CDR3 is 16 amino acids. CDR1 and CDR2 (germline): DFQATT, SNEGSKA (reference sequence). V lost 3 bases and J 5 bases, leaving 22 bases between the germline ends.

This clonotype was seen ten or more times. This chain connects TRBV14 to TRBJ2-5; 7 positions agree with TRBD2. V gave up 4 bases and J gave up 0 bases; unmatched junction bases: 2. Per the germline V gene, CDR1 is SGHDN and CDR2 is FVKESK. The CDR3 spans 14 residues. CDR3 in DNA: TGTGCCAGCAGCCCGCTAGCGGACCAAGAGACCCAGTACTTC. It translates to CASSPLADQETQYF.

This clonotype has ten or more counts. J is TRBJ1-5 and V is TRBV7-9, with D possibly being TRBD1 (5 bases). CDR1 SEHNR and CDR2 FQNEAQ come from the germline V gene (reference sequence). There are 14 residues in the CDR3. V was clipped by 5 bases and J by 1 base, with 9 bases between them. Here the CDR3 DNA reads TGTGCCAGCAGCCCGACAGAGAGCAATCAGCCCCAGCATTTT. This sequence encodes CASSPTESNQPQHF.